The text below deals with one TCR beta chain. Its target is not known. This record comes from a study of breast tumors, draining lymph nodes, adjacent tissues. Study outcomes and limitations: Tumors had less TCR diversity than lymph nodes, more than nontumor tissue. Compared with basal-like, luminal-like tumors shared significantly more repertoire with nontumor tissue.

TCRdb recomputed calls from the multiplex PCR reads with MiXCR, one row per CDR3 protein. This repertoire shows 30,000 to 40,000 distinct CDR3 sequences, roughly three fifths found once; its top ten account for over 15%. V was clipped by 4 bases and J by 9 bases; unmatched bases: 4. Germline-derived CDR1 and CDR2 are SGHDT and YYEEEE. The CDR3 is made up of 12 amino acids. The sequence was collected from a female donor with breast cancer. Some clones in this sample may be carry-over from other donors' samples. The chain is built from TRBV5-6 and TRBJ2-1; 7 bases align to TRBD1. Sequenced material: breast tumor tissue. Here the CDR3 DNA reads TGTGCCAGCAGCCTTGACAGGGCTGAGCAGTTCTTC. It codes for CASSLDRAEQFF.